This entry lists 30 T cell receptor beta chains sequenced from one sample in a study of identical twins. TCRdb re-called the 5' RACE reads with MiXCR, one entry per CDR3 protein. Here the sample spans 130,000 to 150,000 distinct CDR3 sequences, around 3.4% being singletons. Material: memory T cells sorted from blood. These receptors were collected from a man aged 18 to 30 in good health.

This clonotype has ten or more counts. V and J are TRBV6-1 and TRBJ1-5; D uncertain. The germline V gene encodes CDR1 MNHNS and CDR2 SASEGT. Trimming stripped 1 base from V and 11 bases from J, with 9 bases between. CDR3 length: 12 amino acids. CDR3 DNA: TGTGCCAGCAGTGAAGATGTGGGGTCCCAGCATTTT. Residues: CASSEDVGSQHF.

Ten or more counts support this clonotype. Mismatch with germline at one junction end may stem from a read error. V usage is TRBV24-1 and J usage is TRBJ2-2; possible D gene TRBD2, 5 bases. CDR3 size: 15 residues. Germline CDR1 is KGHDR and CDR2 is SFDVKD. CDR3 coding DNA: TGTGCCACCAGTGCCGCCGGGAAGCCCACCTGGGAGCTGTTTTTT. It encodes CATSAAGKPTWELFF.

This clonotype was counted ten times or more. The rearrangement uses TRBV20-1 and TRBJ2-7; the match to TRBD2 covers 10 bases. The CDR3 consists of 14 residues. Germline trimming cut 6 bases from V and 4 bases from J; bases unmatched to any gene: 9. CDR1 and CDR2 (germline): DFQATT, SNEGSKA (reference sequence). CDR3 protein: CSAAGTSAHYEQYF. CDR3 DNA: TGCAGTGCGGCCGGGACTAGCGCACATTACGAGCAGTACTTC.

Ten or more counts support this clonotype. V is TRBV28 and J is TRBJ1-5; D is perhaps TRBD1 (6 bases). V was clipped by 6 bases and J by 5 bases, with 11 bases between them. The CDR3 extends over 13 amino acids. The germline V gene encodes CDR1 MDHEN and CDR2 SYDVKM. DNA for the CDR3: TGTGCCAGCAGATACAGGGAGGATCAGCCCCAGCATTTT. As protein: CASRYREDQPQHF.

This clonotype occurred a few times. The CDR3 protein is CSARFLGSDTQYF. The CDR3 nucleotides are TGCAGTGCTAGGTTCTTAGGGTCAGATACGCAGTATTTT. This chain connects TRBV20-1 to TRBJ2-3; no clear D. Deletions cut 3 bases from V and 4 bases from J, with 11 bases between. The CDR3 is 13 amino acids. The germline CDR1 and CDR2 sequences are DFQATT and SNEGSKA (reference sequence).

This clonotype came up many times. The rearrangement links TRBV12-3 or TRBV12-4 to TRBJ2-3, with 9 bases lining up with TRBD2. Trimming took 1 base from V and 5 from J; bases not matched to a gene: 10. This CDR3 region has 17 residues. CDR3 nucleotides: TGTGCCAGCAGTTTAGTTGGTAGCGGGAGTCGGGTAGATACGCAGTATTTT. Its translation: CASSLVGSGSRVDTQYF.

Many counts were recorded for this clonotype. The chain links TRBV5-1 to TRBJ2-7; 10 nucleotides align to TRBD1. Germline CDR1 is SGHRS and CDR2 is YFSETQ. J was trimmed by 7 bases and V by 6 bases; bases with no gene match: 19. CDR3 length equals 17 residues. The CDR3 region is CASTPTRLGQGSGEQYF. DNA of the CDR3: TGCGCCAGCACCCCGACGAGATTGGGACAGGGGTCGGGGGAGCAGTACTTC.

This clonotype was seen at least ten times. The V call is TRBV11-2, the J call TRBJ2-7; 14 bases fit TRBD2. V lost 4 bases and J lost 5; bases outside the gene matches: 10. Germline lookup yields CDR1 SGHAT and CDR2 FQNNGV. The CDR3 extends over 17 amino acids. CDR3 region: CASSSLKGTSGSHEQYV. CDR3 DNA sequence: TGTGCCAGCAGCTCACTTAAAGGGACTAGCGGGAGCCACGAGCAGTACGTC.

The chain joins TRBV28 to TRBJ1-1; a possible D gene is TRBD1 (5 bases). This CDR3 has 12 residues. Per germline, CDR1 MDHEN and CDR2 SYDVKM. The V end lost 2 bases, the J end lost 11 bases, and 12 bases lay between the germline ends. The CDR3 DNA reads TGTGCCAGCAGTTTAAGGGGCCCCTGGGCTTTCTTT. Its protein is CASSLRGPWAFF.

The chain couples TRBV18 to TRBJ1-5; maybe TRBD1 (5 bases). Trimming removed 6 bases at V and 5 bases at J, with 11 bases between. In germline, CDR1 is KGHSH, CDR2 LQKENI. This CDR3 region has 13 residues. For the CDR3, the DNA is TGTGCCAGCTCCCGCGGCAGGGATCAGCCCCAGCATTTT. Translating gives CASSRGRDQPQHF.

This chain joins TRBV12-3 or TRBV12-4 and TRBJ2-6; D might be TRBD2 (7 bases). Trimming took 6 bases from V and 4 from J, leaving 19 bases between them. The CDR3 is made up of 17 amino acids. This CDR3 reads CASSAGAAMTGANVLTF. For the CDR3, the DNA is TGTGCCAGCAGCGCGGGGGCGGCGATGACGGGGGCCAACGTCCTGACTTTC.

This clonotype has ten or more counts. The chain joins TRBV28 to TRBJ2-1, with D possibly TRBD2 on 6 matching bases. This CDR3 region has 15 residues. The germline V gene encodes CDR1 MDHEN and CDR2 SYDVKM. V lost 3 bases and J 5 bases, leaving 14 bases between the germline ends. The CDR3 DNA reads TGTGCCAGCAGTTTTGGTGGGACTGGGGACAATGAGCAGTTCTTC. It encodes CASSFGGTGDNEQFF. Variable domain in full (rest from reference TRBV28 and TRBJ2-1): DVKVTQSSRYLVKRTGEKVFLECVQDMDHENMFWYRQDPGLGLRLIYFSYDVKMKEKGDIPEGYSVSREKKERFSLILESASTNQTSMYLCASSFGGTGDNEQFFGPGTRLTVL.

This clonotype was counted ten times or more. The chain combines TRBV12-3 or TRBV12-4 with TRBJ2-2; D not resolved. The CDR3 contains 13 residues. V gave up 8 bases and J gave up 6 bases, with 13 bases separating them. The CDR3 DNA reads TGTGCCAGCGGTCCGGTAAGGTCCGGGGAGCTGTTTTTT. Translation gives CASGPVRSGELFF.

This clonotype was observed at least ten times. In DNA, the CDR3 is TGTGCCAGCAGCCAGGGACAGTTCACAGATACGCAGTATTTT. Translated, it gives CASSQGQFTDTQYF. V and J are TRBV3-1 and TRBJ2-3, with 7 bases aligning to TRBD1. V lost 3 bases, J lost 2 bases, and 2 bases stayed unmatched. The CDR3 length is 14 residues. Germline CDR1 is LGHDT and CDR2 is YNNKEL (reference sequence).

A remark on this clonotype: A much more abundant neighbour one base away suggests this may be a read error. The CDR3 carries no conserved terminal phenylalanine or tryptophan, so it likely arises from a read error. This chain uses TRBV11-2 with TRBJ2-5; no firm D call. Germline V lookup: CDR1 SGHAT, CDR2 FQNNGV. The V and J ends lost 5 bases and 5 bases respectively, with 9 bases between them. The CDR3 has 12 amino acids. CDR3 DNA: TGTGCCAGCAGCCCATTGGCGGAGACCCAGTACCTC. Translating it yields CASSPLAETQYL.

This clonotype turned up a few times. The chain joins TRBV18 to TRBJ2-5; D is unresolved. Germline V gene lookup returns CDR1 KGHSH and CDR2 LQKENI. The CDR3 is 14 amino acids. V was pared by 3 bases and J by 1 base, with 9 bases between. The CDR3: CASSPGPVQETQYF. The CDR3 coding sequence is TGTGCCAGCTCACCTGGACCGGTCCAAGAGACCCAGTACTTC.

This clonotype was seen ten or more times. The chain employs TRBV11-2 and TRBJ2-3; TRBD2 matches 12 bases. The CDR3 runs 16 residues. Germline V gene sequence: CDR1 SGHAT, CDR2 FQNNGV. V shed 7 bases and J 2 bases; nucleotides not matched to a gene: 7. In nucleotides, the CDR3 is TGTGCCAGCACCTCCAGACTAGCGGGAGACACAGATACGCAGTATTTT. Protein product: CASTSRLAGDTDTQYF. Full variable domain (remainder filled in from reference TRBV11-2 and TRBJ2-3): EAGVAQSPRYKIIEKRQSVAFWCNPISGHATLYWYQQILGQGPKLLIQFQNNGVVDDSQLPKDRFSAERLKGVDSTLKIQPAKLEDSAVYLCASTSRLAGDTDTQYFGPGTRLTVL.

This clonotype was seen ten or more times. The rearrangement links TRBV24-1 to TRBJ2-2, with D tentatively TRBD1 or TRBD2 (5 bases each). Germline lookup yields CDR1 KGHDR and CDR2 SFDVKD. There are 19 residues in the CDR3. V lost 0 bases and J 6 bases, leaving 22 bases between the germline ends. CDR3 nucleotides: TGTGCCACCAGTGATTTGGGGGCCGGGGCCGACTCTGGTTCCGGGGAGCTGTTTTTT. This sequence encodes CATSDLGAGADSGSGELFF.

V usage is TRBV20-1 and J usage is TRBJ1-5; D call uncertain. Germline lookup yields CDR1 DFQATT and CDR2 SNEGSKA (reference sequence). V was clipped by 4 bases and J by 0 bases, with 4 bases between them. The CDR3 runs 12 residues. CDR3 protein: CSAKDSNQPQHF. The CDR3 DNA is TGCAGTGCTAAGGATAGCAATCAGCCCCAGCATTTT.

This clonotype has at least ten counts. The gene calls are TRBV12-3 or TRBV12-4 and TRBJ1-5; the D is unclear. This CDR3 region has 11 residues. Trimming stripped 6 bases from V and 11 bases from J, with 11 bases between. CDR3 bases: TGTGCCAGCAGCGCCGCCCGGGCCCAGCATTTT. Translating it yields CASSAARAQHF.

This clonotype occurred many times. The CDR3 loop is CASRAPARGNTEAFF. CDR3 coding DNA: TGTGCCAGCAGAGCCCCCGCAAGGGGGAACACTGAAGCTTTCTTT. The rearrangement joins TRBV6-1 to TRBJ1-1; D may be TRBD1 (5 bases). The V and J ends lost 6 bases and 1 base respectively, with 15 bases between them. Germline V gene lookup returns CDR1 MNHNS and CDR2 SASEGT. CDR3 length: 15 amino acids.

This clonotype was seen repeatedly, ten times or more. The chain links TRBV20-1 to TRBJ1-5, with 7 bases matching TRBD1. The germline gives CDR1 DFQATT, CDR2 SNEGSKA (reference sequence). This CDR3 spans 16 amino acids. The V and J ends lost 0 bases and 6 bases, in that order; junction bases with no gene match: 11. The CDR3 region is CSARDGDSIAVQPQHF. CDR3 nucleotide sequence: TGCAGTGCTAGAGATGGGGACAGTATAGCAGTTCAGCCCCAGCATTTT.

This clonotype showed up many times. The gene calls are TRBV20-1 and TRBJ2-7; 11 bases line up with TRBD2. CDR3 length: 15 residues. The V gene's germline CDR1 is DFQATT and CDR2 SNEGSKA (reference sequence). With V trimmed by 3 bases and J by 0 bases, 4 bases remained unmatched. In DNA, the CDR3 is TGCAGTGCTAGGCCGCTAGCGGGAGGCTCCTACGAGCAGTACGTC. This codes for CSARPLAGGSYEQYV.

This clonotype was recorded many times. The rearrangement uses TRBV10-3 and TRBJ2-7; 7 bases match TRBD1. The CDR3 length is 13 residues. Unmatched junction bases numbered 6, after V lost 5 bases and J lost 5 bases. CDR1 and CDR2 from the germline V gene are ENHRY and SYGVKD. In DNA form, the CDR3 reads TGTGCCATCAGTCCGGGACAGCCGGACGAGCAGTACTTC. Its protein is CAISPGQPDEQYF.

This clonotype was observed many times. The V and J genes are TRBV27 and TRBJ2-1, with 9 bases identical to TRBD1. CDR3 length: 15 residues. V shed 7 bases and J 7 bases; nucleotides not matched to a gene: 11. Germline V lookup: CDR1 MNHEY, CDR2 SMNVEV (reference sequence). This CDR3 is CASTPRGQGRNEQFF. As DNA, the CDR3 is TGTGCCAGCACCCCACGGGGACAGGGTCGGAATGAGCAGTTCTTC.

This clonotype appeared many times. The chain employs TRBV4-1 and TRBJ2-1; 10 nucleotides line up with TRBD1. The CDR3 extends over 14 amino acids. V lost 3 bases to trimming and J lost 9 bases; unmatched junction nucleotides: 5. CDR1 and CDR2 (germline): MGHRA, YSYEKL. The CDR3 spells CASSQAGQGIEQFF. The CDR3 nucleotides read TGCGCCAGCAGCCAGGCGGGACAGGGGATTGAGCAGTTCTTC.

This clonotype was seen repeatedly, ten times or more. The chain recombines TRBV10-3 with TRBJ2-7; D remains unclear. V lost 6 bases and J 10 bases, leaving 19 bases between the germline ends. The CDR3 is 13 amino acids. The V gene's germline CDR1 is ENHRY and CDR2 SYGVKD. The CDR3 nucleotides read TGTGCCATCAGGGCGGTGGGCAGCCCTCACCAGTACGTC. This gives the protein CAIRAVGSPHQYV.

This clonotype was seen at least ten times. V is TRBV10-3 and J is TRBJ2-3, with TRBD2 identical over 10 bases. The CDR3 totals 16 residues. V trimming: 7 bases; J trimming: 0 bases; junction bases outside the gene matches: 7. Per germline, CDR1 ENHRY and CDR2 SYGVKD. The CDR3 spells CAITPGLAKSTDTQYF. The DNA for the CDR3 is TGTGCCATCACCCCGGGACTAGCGAAGAGCACAGATACGCAGTATTTT.

Notes on this clonotype: A much larger clonotype is one base distant, so this may be a read error. The chain links TRBV5-1 to TRBJ2-3; D not certain. Germline V gene sequence: CDR1 SGHRS, CDR2 YFSETQ. CDR3 length equals 16 residues. V was pared by 1 base and J by 1 base, with 13 bases between. CDR3 amino acids: CASSLNGRYGTDTQYF. The CDR3 nucleotides are TGCGCCAGCAGCTTGAACGGGCGTTATGGCACAGATACGCAGTATTTT.

In this sample, this clonotype turned up many times. The CDR3: CASEISGNSYNEQFF. The DNA for the CDR3 is TGTGCCAGCGAGATTTCCGGCAACTCCTACAATGAGCAGTTCTTC. This sequence joins TRBV5-4 and TRBJ2-1; D not certain. The CDR3 contains 15 residues. The germline V gene has CDR1 SGHNT and CDR2 YYREEE (reference sequence). The V gene lost 7 bases and the J gene lost 0 bases, with 14 bases spanning the gap.